There are many counts of the clone carrying this T cell receptor (beta chain). Its target is not known. This record comes from a study of regulatory T cells in long-lasting Graves disease. Study-level points and caveats: Sharing of public clonotypes was greater in persistent patients (2,741) than in new patients (approximately 940).

Both iRepertoire HTBI primers and Arm-PCR of CDR3 regions were used to build the TCR beta libraries. TCRdb recomputed calls from the multiplex PCR reads with MiXCR, one row per CDR3 protein. The sample includes about 440,000 distinct CDR3 sequences, under 15% of them seen just once. Regarding time point: newly diagnosed GD, antithyroid drugs for less than 3 months. PBMC-extracted RNA yielded the TCR library. Peripheral blood, at about 8.9 milliliters, went into EDTA tubes. Germline values: CDR1 MDHEN, CDR2 SYDVKM. The CDR3 covers 13 residues. Trimming shortened V by 4 bases and J by 6 bases, and 9 bases separated the two germline ends. These data were also filed under a second study, of T cells in Graves' hyperthyroidism and ophthalmopathy. That report notes: Blood held most thyroid clonotypes expanded above 0.001 frequency.

The sample consisted of peripheral blood mononuclear cells (PBMCs), taken at new diagnosis, from a patient treated with antithyroid drugs. This receptor was taken from a young woman with Graves disease. The chain combines TRBV28 with TRBJ2-2; a possible D gene is TRBD2 (6 bases). The CDR3 DNA follows: TGTGCCAGCAGTTACGGGGGTCCCGGGGAGCTGTTTTTT. As protein: CASSYGGPGELFF.